These 24 T cell receptor beta chains originate from one sample sequenced in a study of blood T cell repertoires in COVID-19. The protocol was immunoSEQ multiplex PCR, while the TCRdb copy is restricted to in-frame clones and leaves out a portion. The table lists more than 300,000 clones, approximately 91% of them singletons. The material sequenced was peripheral blood. The receptors were gathered from a woman in her 70s with COVID-19, enrolled during active disease.

V and J are TRBV19 and TRBJ2-7, with D perhaps TRBD1 (6 bases). The ends were cut back, 1 base at V and 3 bases at J, with 13 bases in the middle. The length of the CDR3 is 15 residues. Germline V gene data show CDR1 as LNHDA and CDR2 as SQIVND (reference sequence). The DNA of the CDR3 is TGTGCCAGTAGTATAGTGCAGGGGATCGACTACGAGCAGTACTTC. This sequence encodes CASSIVQGIDYEQYF.

CDR3 in amino acids: CASSSLYEQYF. In nucleotides, the CDR3 is TGTGCCAGCAGCTCTCTCTACGAGCAGTACTTC. The genes are TRBV7-8 and TRBJ2-7, with D hard to call. The CDR3 is 11 residues long. Germline assignment: CDR1 SGHVS and CDR2 FQNEAQ. Trimming removed 4 bases from V and 3 bases from J, with 4 bases in between.

J is TRBJ1-2 and V is TRBV4-3; D not certain. The germline CDR1 and CDR2 sequences are LGHNA and YSLEER. V lost 0 bases to trimming and J lost 4 bases, with 12 bases between them. The CDR3 totals 15 residues. The CDR3 coding sequence is TGCGCCAGCAGCCAAGATGAAGAGACATCCTATGGCTACACCTTC. It specifies CASSQDEETSYGYTF.

The CDR3 DNA is TGTGCCAGCAGACCAGGGGGACCCTATGGCTACACCTTC. Amino acids: CASRPGGPYGYTF. The chain links TRBV28 to TRBJ1-2; TRBD1 agrees at 7 bases. The CDR3 is 13 residues long. Unmatched junction bases numbered 5, after V lost 6 bases and J lost 4 bases. Per the germline V gene, CDR1 is MDHEN and CDR2 is SYDVKM.

This chain connects TRBV24-1 to TRBJ1-2; a possible D gene is TRBD1 (5 bases). CDR1 is KGHDR and CDR2 is SFDVKD in the germline V gene. The CDR3 spans 15 residues. V was shortened by 7 bases and J by 2 bases, with 16 bases between the two germline ends. CDR3: CATSDPQSGNYGYTF. Here the CDR3 DNA reads TGTGCCACCAGCGACCCTCAGTCAGGGAACTATGGCTACACCTTC.

The chain joins TRBV28 to TRBJ2-7; 7 positions match TRBD1. The CDR3 is 14 residues long. The germline V gene has CDR1 MDHEN and CDR2 SYDVKM. V was pared by 7 bases and J by 4 bases, with 10 bases of the junction left unmatched. This chain's CDR3 is CASTRQGKGYEQYF. DNA of the CDR3: TGTGCCAGCACTCGACAGGGTAAAGGTTACGAGCAGTACTTC.

This chain connects TRBV7-2 to TRBJ2-5; TRBD2 aligns across 12 bases. This CDR3 region has 16 residues. Germline values: CDR1 SGHTA, CDR2 FQGNSA. The J segment lost 3 bases and the V segment lost 5 bases, leaving 7 bases of the junction unmatched. CDR3 DNA sequence: TGTGCCAGCAGCCTAGGACTAGCGGGAACCGAAGAGACCCAGTACTTC. This encodes CASSLGLAGTEETQYF. Together with reference TRBV7-2 and TRBJ2-5, the CDR3 gives the full variable domain: GAGVSQSPSNKVTEKGKDVELRCDPISGHTALYWYRQSLGQGLEFLIYFQGNSAPDKSGLPSDRFSAERTGGSVSTLTIQRTQQEDSAVYLCASSLGLAGTEETQYFGPGTRLLVL.

The gene calls are TRBV5-6 and TRBJ2-5; 11 bases match TRBD1. Per germline, CDR1 SGHDT and CDR2 YYEEEE. J lost 5 bases, V lost 1 base, and 1 base had no gene match. The CDR3 consists of 14 residues. The CDR3 here is CASSLWTGGETQYF. In nucleotides, the CDR3 is TGTGCCAGCAGCTTGTGGACAGGGGGCGAGACCCAGTACTTC.

This chain links TRBV18 with TRBJ2-7; TRBD2 aligns across 13 bases. Germline CDR1 reads KGHSH; CDR2 reads LQKENI. V was pared by 3 bases and J by 1 base, with 0 bases of the junction left unmatched. This CDR3 is built from 15 residues. The CDR3 sequence is CASSPGLAGSYEQYF. In DNA form, the CDR3 reads TGTGCCAGCTCACCGGGACTAGCGGGGTCCTACGAGCAGTACTTC.

The chain has TRBV27 and TRBJ2-2; D uncertain. The germline V gene encodes CDR1 MNHEY and CDR2 SMNVEV (reference sequence). V was cut by 3 bases and J by 6 bases, with 5 bases left in between. The CDR3 sequence is 12 residues long. CDR3 nucleotide sequence: TGTGCCAGCAGTTTTATCGCCGGGGAGCTGTTTTTT. Its protein is CASSFIAGELFF.

This clone was observed once. The chain links TRBV7-2 to TRBJ1-1; 8 bases line up with TRBD1. V lost 5 bases to trimming and J lost 4 bases; unmatched junction nucleotides: 6. The CDR3 sequence is 14 residues long. From germline, CDR1 is SGHTA and CDR2 FQGNSA. The DNA for the CDR3 is TGTGCCAGCAGCCTTGGACAGGGCCGCACTGAAGCTTTCTTT. Amino acid sequence: CASSLGQGRTEAFF.

The chain carries TRBV27 and TRBJ2-7, with 7 bases that match TRBD1. J was trimmed by 0 bases and V by 5 bases; bases with no gene match: 10. CDR3 length: 16 amino acids. Per germline, CDR1 MNHEY and CDR2 SMNVEV (reference sequence). The CDR3 spells CASSRRPDRSSYEQYF. In DNA form, the CDR3 reads TGTGCCAGCAGTCGCCGGCCGGACAGGAGCTCCTACGAGCAGTACTTC.

V usage is TRBV9 and J usage is TRBJ1-1; D gene ambiguous. The V end lost 3 bases, the J end lost 1 base, and 7 bases lay between the germline ends. The CDR3 is 13 residues long. Germline V gives CDR1 SGDLS, CDR2 YYNGEE. The chain's CDR3 is CASSAQANTEAFF. CDR3 coding DNA: TGTGCCAGCAGCGCCCAGGCGAACACTGAAGCTTTCTTT. The full variable domain, in which reference TRBV9 and TRBJ1-1 provide the parts outside the CDR3, is DSGVTQTPKHLITATGQRVTLRCSPRSGDLSVYWYQQSLDQGLQFLIQYYNGEERAKGNILERFSAQQFPDLHSELNLSSLELGDSALYFCASSAQANTEAFFGQGTRLTVV.

This clone was seen a handful of times. The V and J genes are TRBV6-1 and TRBJ1-5, with D possibly TRBD1 on 6 matching bases. The V and J ends lost 1 base and 2 bases respectively, with 12 bases between them. CDR1 and CDR2 (germline): MNHNS, SASEGT. The CDR3 extends over 16 amino acids. As DNA, the CDR3 is TGTGCCAGCAGTGAAGGGACAGCTTTGGGCAATCAGCCCCAGCATTTT. This translates into CASSEGTALGNQPQHF.

As to this clone: At the DNA level, this CDR3 is encoded by other sequences in the same sample as well. V and J are TRBV7-9 and TRBJ2-7; no clear D gene. The V end lost 3 bases, the J end lost 3 bases, and 3 bases lay between the germline ends. Germline V gene data show CDR1 as SEHNR and CDR2 as FQNEAQ (reference sequence). The CDR3 has 11 residues. CDR3 coding DNA: TGTGCCAGCAGCTTCAGCTACGAGCAGTACTTC. This translates into CASSFSYEQYF. The full variable domain, in which reference TRBV7-9 and TRBJ2-7 provide the parts outside the CDR3, is DTGVSQNPRHKITKRGQNVTFRCDPISEHNRLYWYRQTLGQGPEFLTYFQNEAQLEKSRLLSDRFSAERPKGSFSTLEIQRTEQGDSAMYLCASSFSYEQYFGPGTRLTVT.

This clone is a singleton in its sample. The chain uses TRBV27 and TRBJ1-6; D gene uncertain. This CDR3 comprises 13 residues. V gave up 4 bases and J gave up 7 bases, with 8 bases separating them. Germline V gene data show CDR1 as MNHEY and CDR2 as SMNVEV (reference sequence). The CDR3 reads CASSSRENSPLHF. Here the CDR3 DNA reads TGTGCCAGCAGTTCACGGGAGAATTCACCCCTCCACTTT.

CDR3 sequence reads: CASSQGQLLSYEQYF. The CDR3 DNA follows: TGTGCCAGCAGCCAGGGACAGCTCCTCTCCTACGAGCAGTACTTC. This rearrangement joins TRBV2 to TRBJ2-7; 7 nucleotides agree with TRBD1. The germline gives CDR1 SNHLY, CDR2 FYNNEI. Unmatched junction bases numbered 8, after V lost 6 bases and J lost 0 bases. This CDR3 is 15 amino acids long.

CDR3 sequence (DNA): TGTGCCACCAGTGATTTCCCAGGGACAGGGGGCACCGGGGAGCTGTTTTTT. Translating it yields CATSDFPGTGGTGELFF. V usage is TRBV24-1 and J usage is TRBJ2-2; 11 bases are a match to TRBD1. Germline trimming cut 1 base from V and 4 bases from J; bases unmatched to any gene: 4. The CDR3 is 17 amino acids. CDR1 KGHDR and CDR2 SFDVKD come from the germline V gene.

The J gene is TRBJ1-1, the V gene TRBV28, with D hard to call. V lost 2 bases to trimming and J lost 3 bases, with 4 bases between them. This CDR3 is built from 12 residues. The germline V gene encodes CDR1 MDHEN and CDR2 SYDVKM. CDR3 sequence (DNA): TGTGCCAGCAGTTTAGCGGACACTGAAGCTTTCTTT. It encodes CASSLADTEAFF.

V and J are TRBV27 and TRBJ2-7; D not resolved. From germline, CDR1 is MNHEY and CDR2 SMNVEV (reference sequence). The V end lost 0 bases, the J end lost 6 bases, and 15 bases lay between the germline ends. This CDR3 spans 15 amino acids. CDR3 sequence (DNA): TGTGCCAGCAGTTTATCAGGCAGGTCAGGCGCCGAGCAGTACTTC. It translates to CASSLSGRSGAEQYF.

The chain uses TRBV6-5 and TRBJ1-1; no firm D call. Germline-derived CDR1 and CDR2 are MNHEY and SVGAGI. V lost 2 bases and J lost 9, with 22 bases in between. The CDR3 is made up of 16 amino acids. The CDR3 region has the DNA TGTGCCAGCAGTTACAGACCCACAGTCCGTACACTGAAAGCTTTCTTT. This codes for CASSYRPTVRTLKAFF.

The chain carries TRBV5-8 and TRBJ1-1; D is ambiguous. The CDR3 runs to 15 residues. CDR1 SGHTS and CDR2 YDEGEE come from the germline V gene. Trimming removed 4 bases at V and 0 bases at J, with 13 bases between. The CDR3 nucleotides read TGTGCCAGCAGCGCGGACGGGAACATGAACACTGAAGCTTTCTTT. It is translated as CASSADGNMNTEAFF.

The chain has TRBV4-2 and TRBJ1-3; no clear D. Germline values: CDR1 LGHNA, CDR2 YNFKEQ. This CDR3 has 15 residues. The germline V and J ends were trimmed by 1 base and 8 bases, with 15 bases remaining between them. CDR3 protein: CASSQGWATEDTIYF. CDR3 nucleotides: TGTGCCAGCAGCCAAGGCTGGGCGACGGAAGACACCATATATTTT.

This chain joins TRBV30 and TRBJ1-3; unclear D gene. The CDR3 runs to 14 residues. Germline CDR1 and CDR2: GTSNPN and SVGIG (reference sequence). V was trimmed by 3 bases and J by 4 bases, leaving 13 bases between them. CDR3 sequence (DNA): TGTGCCTGGAGCCCGGGAGGATTAGGAAACACCATATATTTT. This sequence encodes CAWSPGGLGNTIYF.